Listed below are T cell receptor beta chains from one sample, sequenced in a study of cytomegalovirus exposure and HLA in healthy donors. Some clones are missing from TCRdb's copy, which holds only in-frame ones; the method was immunoSEQ multiplex PCR. In the table there are approximately 130,000 clones, about 87% of which are singletons. Sample: PBMCs. Every receptor here comes from a woman in her twenties or thirties in good health and CMV-seronegative. Each CDR3 is given with its conserved first and last residue. The D gene is left open where the match is weak. Clone size appears in some rows only: once, few, many, or a class for an expanded clone.

clone_size	j_call	v_call	d_call	cdr3_nt	cdr3_aa
-	TRBJ2-3	TRBV14	TRBD1	TGTGCCAGCAGCCCTCGGACAGGGGCGATGGGTACAGATACGCAGTATTTT	CASSPRTGAMGTDTQYF
-	TRBJ1-2	TRBV6-5	TRBD1	TGTGCCAGCAGTTTGACAGGGAACTATGGCTACACCTTC	CASSLTGNYGYTF
-	TRBJ2-7	TRBV9	TRBD2	TGTGCCAGCAGCGTGTGGGCTAGCGGTACCTACGAGCAGTACTTC	CASSVWASGTYEQYF
-	TRBJ2-5	TRBV7-9	-	TGTTCCAGCACCGCGGTGGAAGAGACCCAGTACTTC	CSSTAVEETQYF
-	TRBJ2-7	TRBV23-1	TRBD2	TGCGCCAGCAGTCAATCGGTGGAGCGGGGGGCTTACTACGAGCAGTACTTC	CASSQSVERGAYYEQYF
-	TRBJ2-7	TRBV19	TRBD2	TGTGCCAGTAGTACCCCGGGACTAGCGGTTTACGAGCAGTACTTC	CASSTPGLAVYEQYF
-	TRBJ2-7	TRBV7-2	-	TGTGCCAGCAGCTTAGGTCAGGGGTGGTACGAGCAGTACTTC	CASSLGQGWYEQYF
-	TRBJ2-7	TRBV2	TRBD1	TGTGCCAGCAGTCTCGGACAGGGGCGGTACGAGCAGTACTTC	CASSLGQGRYEQYF
-	TRBJ2-7	TRBV5-1	TRBD1	TGCGCCAGCAGAAGGACAGGGTCCCCCTACGAGCAGTACTTC	CASRRTGSPYEQYF
few	TRBJ1-2	TRBV2	-	TGTGCCAGCGCTCCCTTAGGACAGTTTGATCACTATGGCTACACCTTC	CASAPLGQFDHYGYTF
-	TRBJ2-7	TRBV4-3	-	TGCGCCAGCAGCCAAGACTGGGCGGGCTCCTACGAGCAGTACTTC	CASSQDWAGSYEQYF
-	TRBJ2-5	TRBV12-2	-	TGTGCAAGTCGCTTAGCGCGTCGTTTGGGAGCGGTTATACAAGAGACCCAGTACTTC	CASRLARRLGAVIQETQYF
-	TRBJ1-2	TRBV28	-	TGTGCCAGCACCCTACCGGGACTACCGCAGGGCTACACCTTC	CASTLPGLPQGYTF
once	TRBJ2-7	TRBV7-7	-	TGTGCTAGCAGCTCCCCTGATCCCCCCAGGATTCCCTACGAGCAGTACTTC	CASSSPDPPRIPYEQYF
-	TRBJ2-7	TRBV28	TRBD2	TGTGCCAGCAGAAGGCTAGCGGGACCCTACGAGCAGTACTTC	CASRRLAGPYEQYF
-	TRBJ2-7	TRBV4-1	-	TGCGCCAGCAGCTCAAGCGCATACGAGCAGTACTTC	CASSSSAYEQYF
-	TRBJ2-1	TRBV28	-	TGTGCCAGCAGTAAAAGATTCGGTGAGCAGTTCTTC	CASSKRFGEQFF
once	TRBJ2-1	TRBV30	-	TGTGCCTGGGGAACGGGGGACAGGCAGTTCTTC	CAWGTGDRQFF
-	TRBJ2-7	TRBV30	TRBD2	TGTGCCTGGAGCTCCGGGGGGGTCTACGAGCAGTACTTC	CAWSSGGVYEQYF
-	TRBJ2-7	TRBV19	TRBD2	TGTGCCAGTAGTCCTCGGATAGCGGGGGCCCGCTCCTACGAGCAGTACTTC	CASSPRIAGARSYEQYF
-	TRBJ1-5	TRBV19	TRBD1	TGTGCCAGTACGACAGGGAGGCAGCCCCAGCATTTT	CASTTGRQPQHF
-	TRBJ2-3	TRBV5-6	-	TGTGCCAGCAGCTTGTATCCGGATACGCAGTATTTT	CASSLYPDTQYF
-	TRBJ2-6	TRBV18	-	TGTGCCAGCTCACCTCAGTTTTTCTCTGGGGCCAACGTCCTGACTTTC	CASSPQFFSGANVLTF
-	TRBJ1-2	TRBV4-2	TRBD1	TGTGCCAGCAGCCATGCTGACAGGGATTTTTATGGCTACACCTTC	CASSHADRDFYGYTF
-	TRBJ2-3	TRBV7-2	TRBD2	TGTGCCAGCAGCCGACTTCCGGGACTAGCAGATACGCAGTATTTT	CASSRLPGLADTQYF
-	TRBJ1-4	TRBV10-3	-	TGTGCCATCAGTCGCGGGGGGGTGGCGGAAAAACTGTTTTTT	CAISRGGVAEKLFF
-	TRBJ2-1	TRBV5-5	TRBD1	TGTGCCAGCAGCCCCAGGGGGCGGGGTTCCGATGAGCAGTTCTTC	CASSPRGRGSDEQFF
-	TRBJ2-7	TRBV27	-	TGTGCCAGCAGTTCGTACCCAGGTTCATACTACGAGCAGTACTTC	CASSSYPGSYYEQYF
once	TRBJ2-5	TRBV30	-	TGTGCCTGGAGTGTACAGAGTCTGGGAGAGACCCAGTACTTC	CAWSVQSLGETQYF
-	TRBJ2-7	TRBV4-3	-	TGCGCCAGCAGCCAAGATAGATGGCGGAGCTCCTACGAGCAGTACTTC	CASSQDRWRSSYEQYF
-	TRBJ1-1	TRBV4-1	TRBD1	TGCGCCAGCAAGCTGGAACAGGGGGTATCTGAAGCTTTCTTT	CASKLEQGVSEAFF
few	TRBJ1-5	TRBV6-6	TRBD1	TGTGCCAGCAGTCCGGGACAGGGTAACCAGCCCCAGCATTTT	CASSPGQGNQPQHF
-	TRBJ2-2	TRBV29-1	-	TGCAGCGTTACAGGGTGGCAATCGAACACCGGGGAGCTGTTTTTT	CSVTGWQSNTGELFF
-	TRBJ2-3	TRBV7-3	-	TGTGCCAGCAGTATGGGAGCTATCACAGATACGCAGTATTTT	CASSMGAITDTQYF
-	TRBJ1-2	TRBV28	-	TGTGCCAGCAGTACGGGAAACTGGGGTGGCTACACCTTC	CASSTGNWGGYTF
-	TRBJ2-6	TRBV2	TRBD1	TGTGCCAGCAGCGCGACAGGGGGAACTGGGGCCAACGTCCTGACTTTC	CASSATGGTGANVLTF
-	TRBJ2-1	TRBV6-6	-	TGTGCCAGCAGACAACTAGTGAGCTCCTACAATGAGCAGTTCTTC	CASRQLVSSYNEQFF
-	TRBJ2-5	TRBV5-4	-	TGTGCCAGCACCTCAAGCACCAAAGAGACCCAGTACTTC	CASTSSTKETQYF
-	TRBJ2-7	TRBV4-3	-	TGCGCCAGCAGCCAAGATTGGCGGGGCACCTACGAGCAGTACTTC	CASSQDWRGTYEQYF
once	TRBJ2-1	TRBV19	TRBD1	TGTGCCAGTAGTGGGACAGGGATCCCCAACAATGAGCAGTTCTTC	CASSGTGIPNNEQFF
few	TRBJ2-7	TRBV5-5	TRBD2	TGTGCCAGCAGCTTGGGTTTCGGGAGGCTGGACGAGCAGTACTTC	CASSLGFGRLDEQYF
-	TRBJ1-1	TRBV7-8	-	TGTGCCAGCAGCTCCCTACGACAGTCTGAAGCTTTCTTT	CASSSLRQSEAFF
few	TRBJ2-1	TRBV6-5	TRBD2	TGTGCCAGCAGTTACCGACTAGCCTCCTACAATGAGCAGTTCTTC	CASSYRLASYNEQFF
-	TRBJ2-7	TRBV19	-	TGTGCCAGTAGGATGGGCGGGGCCTCCTACGAGCAGTACTTC	CASRMGGASYEQYF
-	TRBJ1-1	TRBV5-1	-	TGCGCCAGCAGAACTGGGGGGGACCCCAACACTGAAGCTTTCTTT	CASRTGGDPNTEAFF
-	TRBJ1-1	TRBV30	-	TGTGCCTGGACAGGGAATCCGGGTGGGGCTTTCTTT	CAWTGNPGGAFF
-	TRBJ2-7	TRBV29-1	TRBD1	TGCAGCGTTGCCGGGACAGGGGGTCTTTACGAGCAGTACTTC	CSVAGTGGLYEQYF
-	TRBJ2-5	TRBV28	TRBD2	TGTGCCAGCAGCCACTACCTGATCCTAGCGGGGGGAGAGGAGACCCAGTACTTC	CASSHYLILAGGEETQYF
-	TRBJ1-5	TRBV7-8	-	TGTGCCAGCAGCTTAGCTCGTACTTCTAATCAGCCCCAGCATTTT	CASSLARTSNQPQHF
-	TRBJ1-1	TRBV29-1	-	TGCAGCGTTCAATTTCAAGCAAACACTGAAGCTTTCTTT	CSVQFQANTEAFF
-	TRBJ2-7	TRBV28	-	TGTGCCAGCAGTGGACTCGGGGAGTCCTACGAGCAGTACTTC	CASSGLGESYEQYF
-	TRBJ1-2	TRBV19	TRBD1	TGTGCCAGTACCGAGACAGGGTTAGGGTATGGCTACACCTTC	CASTETGLGYGYTF
-	TRBJ2-2	TRBV30	-	TGTGCCTGGAGTCTTAATCAATACAGGGTTAATTATCTGTCAATTCCCGGGGAGCTGTTTTTT	CAWSLNQYRVNYLSIPGELFF
-	TRBJ2-7	TRBV4-3	TRBD1	TGCGCCAGCAGCCAAGCCGACAGGGGGGCCTACGAGCAGTACTTC	CASSQADRGAYEQYF